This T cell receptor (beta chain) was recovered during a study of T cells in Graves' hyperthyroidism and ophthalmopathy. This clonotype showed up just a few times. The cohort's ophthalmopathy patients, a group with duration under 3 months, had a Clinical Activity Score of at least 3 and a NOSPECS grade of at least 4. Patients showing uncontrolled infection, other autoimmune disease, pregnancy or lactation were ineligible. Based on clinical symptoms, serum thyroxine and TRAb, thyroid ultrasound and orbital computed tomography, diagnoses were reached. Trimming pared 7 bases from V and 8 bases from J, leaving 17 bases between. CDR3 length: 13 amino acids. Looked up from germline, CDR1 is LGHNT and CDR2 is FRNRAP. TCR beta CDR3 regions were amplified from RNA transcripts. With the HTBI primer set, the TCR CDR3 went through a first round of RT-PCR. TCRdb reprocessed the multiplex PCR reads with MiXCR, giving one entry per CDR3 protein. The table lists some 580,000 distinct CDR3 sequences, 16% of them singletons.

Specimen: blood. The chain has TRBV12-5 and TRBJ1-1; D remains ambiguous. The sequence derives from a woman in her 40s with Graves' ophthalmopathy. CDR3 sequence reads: CASASPTGAEAFF. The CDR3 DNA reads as TGTGCTAGTGCCTCGCCGACGGGAGCGGAAGCTTTCTTT.